This is a list of T cell receptor beta chains from one sample in a study of blood T cells in healthy people across ages. Using its own MiXCR run on the 5' RACE reads, TCRdb lists one record per CDR3 protein. The sample records 780,000 or so distinct CDR3 sequences, 56% being singletons. The specimen sequenced was blood. Source of these receptors: a man aged 35-49 years in good health. Each CDR3 is given with its conserved first and last residue. The D gene is left open where the match is weak. Not every row has a clone size; where given, it reads once, few, many or a size class.

CDR3 protein: CATEGSGANVLTF
CDR3 DNA: TGTGCCACCGAGGGGTCTGGGGCCAACGTCCTGACTTTC
J gene: TRBJ2-6
clone size: .
D gene: .
V gene: TRBV24-1
CDR3 length: 13

CDR3 protein: CAWSFDLNQPQHF
CDR3 DNA: TGTGCCTGGAGTTTCGACTTAAATCAGCCCCAGCATTTT
J gene: TRBJ1-5
clone size: .
D gene: .
V gene: TRBV30
CDR3 length: 13

CDR3 protein: CASSYSLKDRTYEQYF
CDR3 DNA: TGTGCCAGCAGTTACTCTTTAAAGGACAGAACCTACGAGCAGTACTTC
J gene: TRBJ2-7
clone size: .
D gene: .
V gene: TRBV6-6
CDR3 length: 16

CDR3 protein: CASSSGAYTEAFF
CDR3 DNA: TGTGCCAGCAGTTCGGGAGCCTACACTGAAGCTTTCTTT
J gene: TRBJ1-1
clone size: .
D gene: .
V gene: TRBV27
CDR3 length: 13

CDR3 protein: CAISDGWDTTDGYTF
CDR3 DNA: TGTGCCATCAGTGACGGATGGGACACCACTGATGGCTACACCTTC
J gene: TRBJ1-2
clone size: few
D gene: .
V gene: TRBV10-3
CDR3 length: 15

CDR3 protein: CASSFPLRTANTGELFF
CDR3 DNA: TGTGCCAGCAGCTTCCCCCTTCGGACAGCGAACACCGGGGAGCTGTTTTTT
J gene: TRBJ2-2
clone size: .
D gene: .
V gene: TRBV7-2
CDR3 length: 17

CDR3 protein: CAISLAGVERTDTQYF
CDR3 DNA: TGTGCCATCAGCTTAGCGGGAGTAGAGAGGACAGATACGCAGTATTTT
J gene: TRBJ2-3
clone size: .
D gene: TRBD2
V gene: TRBV10-3
CDR3 length: 16

CDR3 protein: CASSLLGGLAEETQYF
CDR3 DNA: TGTGCCAGCAGCCTATTGGGGGGACTAGCGGAAGAGACCCAGTACTTC
J gene: TRBJ2-5
clone size: .
D gene: TRBD2
V gene: TRBV7-2
CDR3 length: 16

CDR3 protein: CSVWGAAYESGTEAFF
CDR3 DNA: TGCAGTGTATGGGGGGCAGCATATGAGTCGGGCACTGAAGCTTTCTTT
J gene: TRBJ1-1
clone size: .
D gene: .
V gene: TRBV20-1
CDR3 length: 16

CDR3 protein: CASSESEHGFQETQYF
CDR3 DNA: TGTGCCAGCAGTGAGAGTGAGCATGGATTCCAAGAGACCCAGTACTTC
J gene: TRBJ2-5
clone size: .
D gene: .
V gene: TRBV2
CDR3 length: 16

CDR3 protein: CSTRQITEAFF
CDR3 DNA: TGCAGCACAAGACAAATCACTGAAGCTTTCTTT
J gene: TRBJ1-1
clone size: .
D gene: .
V gene: TRBV29-1
CDR3 length: 11

CDR3 protein: CSVVFLGSTDTQYF
CDR3 DNA: TGCAGCGTTGTGTTCCTGGGGAGCACAGATACGCAGTATTTT
J gene: TRBJ2-3
clone size: .
D gene: .
V gene: TRBV29-1
CDR3 length: 14

CDR3 protein: CASIGLRVTDTQYF
CDR3 DNA: TGTGCCAGCATAGGGCTGAGAGTTACAGATACGCAGTATTTT
J gene: TRBJ2-3
clone size: .
D gene: .
V gene: TRBV12-3/TRBV12-4
CDR3 length: 14

CDR3 protein: CASSLNGQALDEQFF
CDR3 DNA: TGTGCCAGCAGTTTAAATGGGCAGGCACTCGATGAGCAGTTCTTC
J gene: TRBJ2-1
clone size: few
D gene: .
V gene: TRBV28
CDR3 length: 15

CDR3 protein: CASSQDSPTNNEQFF
CDR3 DNA: TGCGCCAGCAGCCAGGACTCACCCACAAACAATGAGCAGTTCTTC
J gene: TRBJ2-1
clone size: .
D gene: .
V gene: TRBV5-1
CDR3 length: 15

CDR3 protein: CAISEVGSIDEAFF
CDR3 DNA: TGTGCCATCAGTGAAGTCGGTTCAATTGATGAAGCTTTCTTT
J gene: TRBJ1-1
clone size: .
D gene: .
V gene: TRBV10-3
CDR3 length: 14

CDR3 protein: CASRRTGDNHTF
CDR3 DNA: TGCGCCAGCAGAAGGACAGGGGATAACCACACCTTC
J gene: TRBJ1-2
clone size: .
D gene: TRBD1
V gene: TRBV5-1
CDR3 length: 12

CDR3 protein: CASSPLNRRQSSYEQYF
CDR3 DNA: TGTGCCAGCTCACCATTAAATCGACGGCAGAGCTCCTACGAGCAGTACTTC
J gene: TRBJ2-7
clone size: .
D gene: .
V gene: TRBV18
CDR3 length: 17

CDR3 protein: CAVGNPVGTGNDVNTGELFF
CDR3 DNA: TGTGCCGTCGGAAACCCCGTGGGGACAGGGAATGACGTGAACACCGGGGAGCTGTTTTTT
J gene: TRBJ2-2
clone size: .
D gene: TRBD1
V gene: TRBV5-4
CDR3 length: 20

CDR3 protein: CASSPERQISGYF
CDR3 DNA: TGTGCCAGCTCACCAGAGCGACAGATCTCCGGGTATTTT
J gene: TRBJ2-3
clone size: .
D gene: .
V gene: TRBV18
CDR3 length: 13

CDR3 protein: CASSSPINTIYF
CDR3 DNA: TGTGCCAGCAGTTCGCCGATCAACACCATATATTTT
J gene: TRBJ1-3
clone size: once
D gene: .
V gene: TRBV6-2/TRBV6-3
CDR3 length: 12

CDR3 protein: CASSQGGLAPEDTQYF
CDR3 DNA: TGTGCCAGCAGCCAAGGGGGACTTGCCCCCGAGGATACGCAGTATTTT
J gene: TRBJ2-3
clone size: .
D gene: .
V gene: TRBV3-1
CDR3 length: 16

CDR3 protein: CASSLLGGTADTQYF
CDR3 DNA: TGTGCCAGCAGTTTATTGGGGGGGACAGCAGATACGCAGTATTTT
J gene: TRBJ2-3
clone size: .
D gene: .
V gene: TRBV28
CDR3 length: 15

CDR3 protein: CSVQGLAGLEQYF
CDR3 DNA: TGCAGCGTTCAAGGACTAGCGGGGCTCGAGCAGTACTTC
J gene: TRBJ2-7
clone size: .
D gene: TRBD2
V gene: TRBV29-1
CDR3 length: 13

CDR3 protein: CSARDRTGNQPQHF
CDR3 DNA: TGCAGTGCTAGAGATCGGACAGGAAATCAGCCCCAGCATTTT
J gene: TRBJ1-5
clone size: .
D gene: TRBD1
V gene: TRBV20-1
CDR3 length: 14

CDR3 protein: CASSFPRPRGSNEQFF
CDR3 DNA: TGTGCCAGCAGTTTCCCGAGACCCAGGGGTAGCAATGAGCAGTTCTTC
J gene: TRBJ2-1
clone size: few
D gene: .
V gene: TRBV28
CDR3 length: 16

CDR3 protein: CASSPPTGGEQYF
CDR3 DNA: TGTGCCAGCAGCCCGCCGACAGGGGGCGAGCAGTACTTC
J gene: TRBJ2-7
clone size: .
D gene: TRBD1
V gene: TRBV9
CDR3 length: 13

CDR3 protein: CASSSMGGAPREQYF
CDR3 DNA: TGTGCCAGCAGCTCCATGGGGGGGGCTCCCAGGGAGCAGTACTTC
J gene: TRBJ2-7
clone size: .
D gene: .
V gene: TRBV7-9
CDR3 length: 15

CDR3 protein: CASRPGLADQETQYF
CDR3 DNA: TGCGCCAGCAGGCCTGGATTAGCGGATCAAGAGACCCAGTACTTC
J gene: TRBJ2-5
clone size: .
D gene: .
V gene: TRBV5-1
CDR3 length: 15

CDR3 protein: CASSLDVRTDTQYF
CDR3 DNA: TGTGCCAGCAGCTTAGACGTCCGCACAGATACGCAGTATTTT
J gene: TRBJ2-3
clone size: .
D gene: .
V gene: TRBV7-2
CDR3 length: 14

CDR3 protein: CSVEDPAKNIQYF
CDR3 DNA: TGCAGCGTGGAAGACCCAGCCAAAAACATTCAGTACTTC
J gene: TRBJ2-4
clone size: .
D gene: .
V gene: TRBV29-1
CDR3 length: 13

CDR3 protein: CASSYSNGNEKLFF
CDR3 DNA: TGTGCCAGCAGTTACTCGAACGGAAATGAAAAACTGTTTTTT
J gene: TRBJ1-4
clone size: .
D gene: .
V gene: TRBV6-5
CDR3 length: 14

CDR3 protein: CASSFAGDLGYGYTF
CDR3 DNA: TGTGCCAGCAGTTTTGCAGGGGACCTCGGCTATGGCTACACCTTC
J gene: TRBJ1-2
clone size: few
D gene: .
V gene: TRBV28
CDR3 length: 15

CDR3 protein: CSVGGGGQGAYEQYF
CDR3 DNA: TGCAGCGTTGGGGGGGGCGGACAGGGAGCCTACGAGCAGTACTTC
J gene: TRBJ2-7
clone size: once
D gene: .
V gene: TRBV29-1
CDR3 length: 15

CDR3 protein: CASSQVQGPNQPQHF
CDR3 DNA: TGCGCCAGCAGCCAAGTGCAGGGGCCGAATCAGCCCCAGCATTTT
J gene: TRBJ1-5
clone size: .
D gene: .
V gene: TRBV4-3
CDR3 length: 15

CDR3 protein: CASTKQGTNVPTF
CDR3 DNA: TGTGCCAGCACCAAACAGGGAACCAACGTCCCGACTTTC
J gene: TRBJ2-6
clone size: .
D gene: .
V gene: TRBV6-5
CDR3 length: 13

CDR3 protein: CASSRNGGGTQYF
CDR3 DNA: TGTGCCAGCAGCCGGAACGGGGGAGGTACCCAGTACTTC
J gene: TRBJ2-5
clone size: few
D gene: .
V gene: TRBV7-2
CDR3 length: 13

CDR3 protein: CASSLGGAQETQYF
CDR3 DNA: TGTGCCAGCAGCTTAGGGGGGGCCCAAGAGACCCAGTACTTC
J gene: TRBJ2-5
clone size: many
D gene: .
V gene: TRBV5-1
CDR3 length: 14

CDR3 protein: CSARDQVGANEQFF
CDR3 DNA: TGCAGTGCTAGAGATCAGGTGGGAGCCAATGAGCAGTTCTTC
J gene: TRBJ2-1
clone size: .
D gene: .
V gene: TRBV20-1
CDR3 length: 14

CDR3 protein: CATSDPGTGGSYEQYF
CDR3 DNA: TGTGCCACCAGTGACCCAGGGACAGGCGGCTCCTACGAGCAGTACTTC
J gene: TRBJ2-7
clone size: .
D gene: TRBD1
V gene: TRBV24-1
CDR3 length: 16

CDR3 protein: CASSQKIQETQYF
CDR3 DNA: TGTGCCAGCAGCCAAAAGATACAAGAGACCCAGTACTTC
J gene: TRBJ2-5
clone size: .
D gene: .
V gene: TRBV6-6
CDR3 length: 13

CDR3 protein: CASLEQGTRPYEQYF
CDR3 DNA: TGTGCCAGCCTCGAACAGGGGACCCGCCCCTACGAGCAGTACTTC
J gene: TRBJ2-7
clone size: .
D gene: TRBD1
V gene: TRBV6-2/TRBV6-3
CDR3 length: 15

CDR3 protein: CASSIQGGQKETQYF
CDR3 DNA: TGTGCCAGCAGCATTCAAGGCGGACAAAAAGAGACCCAGTACTTC
J gene: TRBJ2-5
clone size: few
D gene: .
V gene: TRBV9
CDR3 length: 15

CDR3 protein: CSARASGGALTGELFF
CDR3 DNA: TGCAGTGCTAGAGCCAGCGGGGGGGCCCTCACCGGGGAGCTGTTTTTT
J gene: TRBJ2-2
clone size: .
D gene: TRBD2
V gene: TRBV20-1
CDR3 length: 16

CDR3 protein: CASRLSTDTQYF
CDR3 DNA: TGTGCCAGCAGATTGAGCACAGATACGCAGTATTTT
J gene: TRBJ2-3
clone size: few
D gene: .
V gene: TRBV12-3/TRBV12-4
CDR3 length: 12

CDR3 protein: CASTSGVGGREQYF
CDR3 DNA: TGTGCCAGCACCTCCGGTGTGGGGGGTAGGGAGCAGTACTTC
J gene: TRBJ2-7
clone size: .
D gene: .
V gene: TRBV12-3/TRBV12-4
CDR3 length: 14

CDR3 protein: CASSPGSSDEQYF
CDR3 DNA: TGTGCCAGCAGCCCCGGCTCATCGGACGAGCAGTACTTC
J gene: TRBJ2-7
clone size: .
D gene: .
V gene: TRBV7-2
CDR3 length: 13

CDR3 protein: CASSLMSTGEPFF
CDR3 DNA: TGTGCCAGCAGTTTAATGTCTACCGGGGAGCCGTTTTTT
J gene: TRBJ2-2
clone size: .
D gene: .
V gene: TRBV28
CDR3 length: 13

CDR3 protein: CAGAVGVRVYEQFF
CDR3 DNA: TGTGCCGGAGCAGTGGGTGTTCGAGTCTATGAGCAGTTCTTC
J gene: TRBJ2-1
clone size: .
D gene: .
V gene: TRBV7-9
CDR3 length: 14

CDR3 protein: CSAAPDTYNSPLHF
CDR3 DNA: TGCAGTGCCGCTCCCGACACCTATAATTCACCCCTCCACTTT
J gene: TRBJ1-6
clone size: .
D gene: .
V gene: TRBV20-1
CDR3 length: 14

CDR3 protein: CSVDPGRIQETQFF
CDR3 DNA: TGCAGCGTTGACCCCGGCAGGATCCAAGAGACCCAGTTCTTC
J gene: TRBJ2-1
clone size: .
D gene: .
V gene: TRBV29-1
CDR3 length: 14

CDR3 protein: CASSYGTRFSSGANVLTF
CDR3 DNA: TGTGCCAGCAGTTACGGGACACGGTTTTCGTCGGGGGCCAACGTCCTGACTTTC
J gene: TRBJ2-6
clone size: few
D gene: .
V gene: TRBV6-5
CDR3 length: 18

CDR3 protein: CASSSQAGLWNEQYF
CDR3 DNA: TGCGCCAGCAGCTCCCAAGCGGGCCTCTGGAATGAGCAGTACTTC
J gene: TRBJ2-5
clone size: .
D gene: .
V gene: TRBV5-1
CDR3 length: 15

CDR3 protein: CSGGQGLQRDTQYF
CDR3 DNA: TGCAGCGGAGGACAGGGGCTGCAGCGGGATACGCAGTATTTT
J gene: TRBJ2-3
clone size: .
D gene: TRBD1
V gene: TRBV29-1
CDR3 length: 14

CDR3 protein: CSARDGRAGVDNEQFF
CDR3 DNA: TGCAGTGCTAGAGATGGGCGAGCGGGAGTAGACAATGAGCAGTTCTTC
J gene: TRBJ2-1
clone size: .
D gene: TRBD2
V gene: TRBV20-1
CDR3 length: 16

CDR3 protein: CSVGLGGEKLFF
CDR3 DNA: TGCAGCGTTGGGTTAGGTGGTGAAAAACTGTTTTTT
J gene: TRBJ1-4
clone size: .
D gene: .
V gene: TRBV29-1
CDR3 length: 12

CDR3 protein: CASKQGGNIQYF
CDR3 DNA: TGTGCCAGCAAGCAAGGGGGGAACATTCAGTACTTC
J gene: TRBJ2-4
clone size: .
D gene: .
V gene: TRBV6-6
CDR3 length: 12

CDR3 protein: CASSADPGRKYGYTF
CDR3 DNA: TGTGCCAGCAGCGCGGATCCCGGACGGAAATATGGCTACACCTTC
J gene: TRBJ1-2
clone size: .
D gene: .
V gene: TRBV9
CDR3 length: 15

CDR3 protein: CASSLLGQGVYTF
CDR3 DNA: TGTGCCAGCAGTCTCCTAGGACAGGGTGTTTACACCTTC
J gene: TRBJ1-2
clone size: .
D gene: TRBD1
V gene: TRBV6-5
CDR3 length: 13

CDR3 protein: CASSPSRQPPQYF
CDR3 DNA: TGTGCCAGCAGTCCCTCTCGACAGCCTCCTCAGTACTTC
J gene: TRBJ2-5
clone size: .
D gene: .
V gene: TRBV12-3/TRBV12-4
CDR3 length: 13